These 26 T cell receptor beta chains were sequenced from one sample in a study of cytomegalovirus exposure and HLA in healthy donors. 13 Jbeta primers and 60 Vbeta primers were used for the PCR. Profiling relied on immunoSEQ multiplex PCR, and the TCRdb table lists in-frame clones only, not all of them. The sample has 95,000 to 150,000 clones, around 79% seen once; the top ten hold 5.5% to 8%. The sequenced material came from PBMCs. All receptors derive from a woman in her forties in good health and CMV-seronegative.

This chain uses TRBV7-3 with TRBJ2-1; 13 bases align to TRBD2. CDR3 length: 14 residues. Germline CDR1 SGHTA, CDR2 FQGTGA. J gave up 9 bases and V 5 bases, and 4 bases lay outside the gene matches. CDR3 residues: CASSTGLAGVEQFF. In DNA, the CDR3 is TGTGCCAGCAGCACTGGACTAGCGGGAGTTGAGCAGTTCTTC.

The V and J genes are TRBV28 and TRBJ2-7, with D hard to call. Germline CDR1 and CDR2: MDHEN and SYDVKM. V lost 5 bases and J 7 bases, leaving 18 bases between the germline ends. The length of the CDR3 is 14 residues. CDR3 nucleotide sequence: TGTGCCAGCAGTATAAGAACCCCCCCGGGTGAGCAGTACTTC. Translating gives CASSIRTPPGEQYF.

This chain connects TRBV6-1 to TRBJ1-5, with a weak D call TRBD1 (5 bases). V was pared by 8 bases and J by 7 bases, with 15 bases between. Germline CDR1 reads MNHNS; CDR2 reads SASEGT. The CDR3 runs 13 residues. CDR3 sequence reads: CASLGGFLQPQHF. As DNA, the CDR3 is TGTGCCAGCCTCGGGGGTTTTTTGCAGCCCCAGCATTTT.

This clone was seen more than once but under ten times. This chain uses TRBV27 with TRBJ2-1; 13 bases line up with TRBD2. Germline CDR1 and CDR2: MNHEY and SMNVEV (reference sequence). J lost 8 bases, V lost 6 bases, and 7 bases had no gene match. This CDR3 comprises 15 residues. CDR3 coding DNA: TGTGCCAGCAGCAAAGGACTAGCGGGAGAGCATGAGCAGTTCTTC. Its translation: CASSKGLAGEHEQFF.

The gene calls are TRBV11-3 and TRBJ2-3, with TRBD1 matching over 7 bases. Germline V gene sequence: CDR1 SGHNT, CDR2 YENEEA. This CDR3 spans 15 amino acids. The ends lost 5 bases at V and 3 bases at J; junction bases unmatched: 8. CDR3 nucleotides: TGTGCCAGCAGCGCCGGGACAGTGGCTACAGATACGCAGTATTTT. It yields the protein CASSAGTVATDTQYF.

The chain carries TRBV4-1 and TRBJ2-7; D gene ambiguous. Germline V lookup: CDR1 MGHRA, CDR2 YSYEKL. The CDR3 covers 15 residues. With 1 base removed from V and 5 bases from J, the gap between germline ends came to 15 bases. The CDR3 loop is CASSQGPGDPDEQYF. The CDR3 coding sequence is TGCGCCAGCAGCCAAGGCCCCGGAGACCCCGACGAGCAGTACTTC.

The chain carries TRBV19 and TRBJ1-2, with D perhaps matching TRBD1 (5 bases). The germline gives CDR1 LNHDA, CDR2 SQIVND (reference sequence). The V and J ends lost 3 bases and 6 bases respectively, with 14 bases between them. CDR3 length: 14 residues. The CDR3 spells CASSMAGPSDGYTF. For the CDR3, the DNA is TGTGCCAGTAGTATGGCGGGACCCTCGGATGGCTACACCTTC.

J is TRBJ2-3 and V is TRBV25-1; D possibly corresponds to TRBD2 (6 bases). Germline V lookup: CDR1 MGHDK, CDR2 SYGVNS. The length of the CDR3 is 15 residues. Trimming left V 4 bases short and J 0 bases short, with 11 bases between. The chain's CDR3 is CASSGASASTDTQYF. In nucleotides, the CDR3 is TGTGCCAGCAGTGGGGCTAGCGCTAGCACAGATACGCAGTATTTT.

V usage is TRBV6-1 and J usage is TRBJ2-7; D unclear. V lost 2 bases and J lost 3, with 8 bases in between. The length of the CDR3 is 13 residues. In germline, CDR1 is MNHNS, CDR2 SASEGT. Written as DNA, the CDR3 is TGTGCCAGCAGTGAACAGGCCCTCTACGAGCAGTACTTC. Protein sequence: CASSEQALYEQYF.

The V and J genes are TRBV2 and TRBJ2-2, with 11 bases that match TRBD2. The CDR3 contains 15 residues. V gave up 5 bases and J gave up 4 bases; unmatched junction bases: 3. CDR1 SNHLY and CDR2 FYNNEI come from the germline V gene. The CDR3: CASSLAGGVTGELFF. The CDR3 nucleotides are TGTGCCAGCAGTTTAGCGGGAGGGGTCACCGGGGAGCTGTTTTTT.

The rearrangement joins TRBV15 to TRBJ1-1, with D unclear. V was shortened by 2 bases and J by 10 bases, with 20 bases between the two germline ends. The CDR3 sequence is 15 residues long. Germline loops: CDR1 LNHNV, CDR2 YYDKDF (reference sequence). CDR3 amino acids: CATSRMKAHMLAAFF. As DNA, the CDR3 is TGTGCCACCAGCAGAATGAAGGCCCACATGTTAGCAGCTTTCTTT.

This clone was detected a few times. This chain uses TRBV28 with TRBJ1-2; maybe TRBD1 (6 bases). The CDR3 is 14 residues long. Germline lookup yields CDR1 MDHEN and CDR2 SYDVKM. Trimming took 3 bases from V and 8 from J, leaving 16 bases between them. CDR3 nucleotides: TGTGCCAGCAGTTTGTACCCCCAGGGGAGAGGCTACACCTTC. It encodes CASSLYPQGRGYTF.

A few counts support this clone. The chain combines TRBV2 with TRBJ2-7; D unclear. The CDR3 covers 12 residues. The germline gives CDR1 SNHLY, CDR2 FYNNEI. Deletions cut 5 bases from V and 0 bases from J, with 5 bases between. CDR3 nucleotide sequence: TGTGCCAGCAGTTTCAGCTCCTACGAGCAGTACTTC. Translated: CASSFSSYEQYF.

This clone was counted a few times. This chain connects TRBV5-4 to TRBJ2-1; 8 nucleotides agree with TRBD2. This CDR3 contains 16 residues. V lost 4 bases and J lost 4; bases outside the gene matches: 10. Looked up from germline, CDR1 is SGHNT and CDR2 is YYREEE (reference sequence). The CDR3 is CASSPRAGGLYNEQFF. CDR3 in DNA: TGTGCCAGCAGCCCCCGGGCGGGAGGCCTATACAATGAGCAGTTCTTC.

V gene TRBV11-2 combines with J gene TRBJ2-1; TRBD1 is a possible D gene (6 bases). Between the trimmed V and J ends, which lost 8 bases and 1 base, there was a span of 9 bases. The CDR3 runs to 13 residues. Germline CDR1 is SGHAT and CDR2 is FQNNGV. The CDR3 DNA reads as TGTGCCAGCGTAAGGGGGTCCTACAATGAGCAGTTCTTC. Translated: CASVRGSYNEQFF.

This clone was seen a few times. The chain uses TRBV30 and TRBJ1-2; D gene uncertain. The ends were cut back, 5 bases at V and 2 bases at J, with 12 bases in the middle. Germline CDR1 reads GTSNPN; CDR2 reads SVGIG (reference sequence). The CDR3 has 13 residues. DNA for the CDR3: TGTGCCTGGGTTGAGCGATTCAACTATGGCTACACCTTC. It translates to CAWVERFNYGYTF.

The genes are TRBV9 and TRBJ1-4; maybe TRBD1 (6 bases). V dropped 3 bases and J dropped 0 bases, with 12 bases sitting between them. Germline V gene data show CDR1 as SGDLS and CDR2 as YYNGEE. CDR3 length equals 16 residues. CDR3 sequence: CASSAGQVATNEKLFF. As DNA, the CDR3 is TGTGCCAGCAGCGCGGGACAAGTTGCAACTAATGAAAAACTGTTTTTT. Using reference TRBV9 and TRBJ1-4 for the parts outside the CDR3, the full variable domain is DSGVTQTPKHLITATGQRVTLRCSPRSGDLSVYWYQQSLDQGLQFLIQYYNGEERAKGNILERFSAQQFPDLHSELNLSSLELGDSALYFCASSAGQVATNEKLFFGSGTQLSVL.

The chain is built from TRBV29-1 and TRBJ1-2; 9 bases line up with TRBD1. The CDR3 covers 16 residues. Trimming at V came to 4 bases and at J to 2 bases, leaving 11 bases not matched to a gene. Germline V CDR1 and CDR2: SQVTM, ANQGSEA. The CDR3 sequence: CSVGGTGRPANYGYTF. As DNA, the CDR3 is TGCAGCGTTGGCGGGACAGGGAGGCCGGCAAACTATGGCTACACCTTC.

The chain joins TRBV6-1 to TRBJ2-7; weak D call: TRBD1 (6 bases). Germline V lookup: CDR1 MNHNS, CDR2 SASEGT. V was trimmed by 4 bases and J by 2 bases, leaving 21 bases between them. This CDR3 spans 17 amino acids. The chain's CDR3 is CASSVRGISARPYEQYF. The CDR3 nucleotides are TGTGCCAGCAGTGTAAGGGGGATAAGCGCACGACCCTACGAGCAGTACTTC.

The rearrangement uses TRBV15 and TRBJ2-3, with TRBD2 as a possible D gene (5 bases). CDR3 length: 16 amino acids. The V gene lost 0 bases and the J gene lost 5 bases, with 15 bases spanning the gap. From germline, CDR1 is LNHNV and CDR2 YYDKDF (reference sequence). The CDR3 sequence: CATSRERGRPLDTQYF. The CDR3 DNA is TGTGCCACCAGCAGAGAACGAGGGAGACCCTTAGATACGCAGTATTTT.

The chain carries TRBV6-4 and TRBJ1-2, with D possibly matching TRBD1 (5 bases). The germline CDR1 and CDR2 sequences are MRHNA and SNTAGT. The CDR3 loop spans 11 amino acids. V was pared by 2 bases and J by 7 bases, with 5 bases between. The CDR3 coding sequence is TGTGCCAGCAGTGACAGGGGTGGCTACACCTTC. Translating gives CASSDRGGYTF.

J is TRBJ2-7 and V is TRBV5-1, with 7 nucleotides matching TRBD1. This CDR3 comprises 15 residues. Germline CDR1 reads SGHRS; CDR2 reads YFSETQ. V gave up 2 bases and J gave up 0 bases; unmatched junction bases: 5. The DNA for the CDR3 is TGCGCCAGCAGCTTCATAAGGGACAGCTCCTACGAGCAGTACTTC. Its protein is CASSFIRDSSYEQYF.

CDR3 region: CASSLFRNEQFF. CDR3 nucleotide sequence: TGTGCCAGCAGCTTGTTCCGGAATGAGCAGTTCTTC. The chain has TRBV5-7 and TRBJ2-1; D is ambiguous. TRBV5-7 is an open reading frame whose function is uncertain. The length of the CDR3 is 12 residues. Trimming removed 1 base from V and 7 bases from J, with 6 bases in between.

The CDR3 coding sequence is TGTGCCAGTAGTAAAGACAGCCAGCGCTCCTATAATTCACCCCTCCACTTT. It codes for CASSKDSQRSYNSPLHF. This chain connects TRBV19 to TRBJ1-6, with D possibly matching TRBD1 (5 bases). This CDR3 contains 17 residues. V was cut by 4 bases and J by 0 bases, with 13 bases left in between. CDR1 LNHDA and CDR2 SQIVND come from the germline V gene (reference sequence).

The chain carries TRBV6-5 and TRBJ1-1; TRBD1 agrees at 7 bases. The junction had 1 base not matched to a gene; V was cut back by 0 bases and J by 0 bases. CDR1 is MNHEY and CDR2 is SVGAGI in the germline V gene. This CDR3 has 15 residues. The DNA of the CDR3 is TGTGCCAGCAGTTACTCGACAGGGCTGAACACTGAAGCTTTCTTT. Its protein is CASSYSTGLNTEAFF.

This clone occurred a few times. The CDR3, as DNA: TGTGCCAGCAGCCATATAGCGGGAGGCAACGAGCAGTACTTC. Translated, it gives CASSHIAGGNEQYF. The chain couples TRBV14 to TRBJ2-7; TRBD2 agrees at 10 bases. The CDR3 is 14 residues long. CDR1 is SGHDN and CDR2 is FVKESK in the germline V gene. After removal of 3 bases from V and 5 bases from J, the junction contained 4 bases not matched to a gene.